The entry that follows covers one TCR beta chain sequence. What it binds is unknown. These data originate in a study of cytomegalovirus exposure and HLA in healthy donors. Study-level findings and limits: In a later analysis, productive TCRs from donors in an Asian-associated ancestry cluster reportedly carried fewer N-insertions than the cohort mean. Listed as cytomegalovirus-associated were more than 150 TCR beta chains. Later on, an analysis tied 15,000 or so TCR beta sequences to HLA alleles at 0.05 false discovery rate.

The PCR ran on 60 Vbeta and 13 Jbeta primers. The repertoire was sequenced with immunoSEQ multiplex PCR; TCRdb's copy has only in-frame clones and lacks some. The table lists approximately 120,000 clones, approximately 87% of them singletons, with roughly 20% in the top ten. The source is a man aged 18 to 29 in good health and CMV-seropositive. Sequencing was performed on PBMCs.

The CDR3 sequence is CASSHALGGNGYTF. The CDR3 DNA follows: TGTGCCAGCAGCCATGCCCTCGGGGGAAATGGCTACACCTTC. The chain is built from TRBV4-2 and TRBJ1-2; perhaps TRBD1 as D (5 bases). This CDR3 has 14 residues. From germline, CDR1 is LGHNA and CDR2 YNFKEQ. The V end lost 3 bases, the J end lost 6 bases, and 14 bases lay between the germline ends.